The present T cell receptor beta chain was sequenced within a study of blood T cell repertoires in COVID-19. Produced via immunoSEQ multiplex PCR; TCRdb's table is partial and in-frame only. The sample shows around 150,000 clones, around 81% of them seen only once. The sequence was collected from a woman aged 60-75 years with active or convalescent COVID-19. The sequencing sample was made of peripheral blood.

The CDR3 region is CAGLTRDWRNEQYF. CDR3 coding DNA: TGTGCCGGCCTTACTCGGGACTGGCGTAACGAGCAGTACTTC. The chain joins TRBV2 to TRBJ2-7, with a tentative D call TRBD2 (6 bases). This CDR3 has 14 amino acids. CDR1 is SNHLY and CDR2 is FYNNEI in the germline V gene. V lost 11 bases to trimming and J lost 5 bases, with 22 bases between them.